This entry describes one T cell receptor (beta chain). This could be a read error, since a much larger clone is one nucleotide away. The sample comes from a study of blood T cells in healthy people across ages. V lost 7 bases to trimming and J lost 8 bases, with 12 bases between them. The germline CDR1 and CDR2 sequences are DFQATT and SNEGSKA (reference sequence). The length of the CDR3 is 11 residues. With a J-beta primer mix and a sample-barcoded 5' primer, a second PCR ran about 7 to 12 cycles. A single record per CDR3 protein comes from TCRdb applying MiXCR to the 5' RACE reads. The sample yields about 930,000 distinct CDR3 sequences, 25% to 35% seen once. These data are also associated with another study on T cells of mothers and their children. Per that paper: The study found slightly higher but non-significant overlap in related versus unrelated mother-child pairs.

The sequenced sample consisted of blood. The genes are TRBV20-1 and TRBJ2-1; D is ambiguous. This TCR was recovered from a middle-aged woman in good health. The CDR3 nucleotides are TGCAGTGTGCCGCCCGGGCATGAGCAGTTCTTC. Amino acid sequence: CSVPPGHEQFF.